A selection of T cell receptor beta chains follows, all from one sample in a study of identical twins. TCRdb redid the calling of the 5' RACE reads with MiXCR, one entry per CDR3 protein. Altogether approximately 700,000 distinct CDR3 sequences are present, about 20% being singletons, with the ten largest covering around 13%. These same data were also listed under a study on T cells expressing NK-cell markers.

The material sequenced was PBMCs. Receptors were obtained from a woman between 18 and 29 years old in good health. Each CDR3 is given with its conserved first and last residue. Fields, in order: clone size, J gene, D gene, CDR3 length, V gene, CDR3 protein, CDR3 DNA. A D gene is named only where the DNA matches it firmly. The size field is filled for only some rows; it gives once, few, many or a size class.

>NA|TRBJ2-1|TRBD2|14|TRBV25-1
CASRSGGVRDEQFF
TGTGCCAGCAGGAGCGGGGGGGTGAGGGATGAGCAGTTCTTC
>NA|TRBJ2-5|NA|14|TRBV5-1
CASSFSGIQETQYF
TGCGCCAGCAGCTTTTCGGGTATTCAAGAGACCCAGTACTTC
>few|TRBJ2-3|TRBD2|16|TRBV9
CASSAGLADVRATQYF
TGTGCCAGCAGCGCGGGACTAGCGGACGTTCGGGCTACGCAGTATTTT
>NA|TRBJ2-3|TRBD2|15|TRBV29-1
CSVGGTSGVTDTQYF
TGCAGCGTGGGGGGGACTAGCGGGGTTACAGATACGCAGTATTTT
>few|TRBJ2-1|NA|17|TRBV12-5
CASGLQGAASSYNEQFF
TGTGCTAGTGGTCTTCAGGGAGCGGCAAGCTCCTACAATGAGCAGTTCTTC
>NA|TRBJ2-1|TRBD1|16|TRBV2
CASSSRQGPPYNEQFF
TGTGCCAGCAGTAGCCGACAGGGACCCCCCTACAATGAGCAGTTCTTC
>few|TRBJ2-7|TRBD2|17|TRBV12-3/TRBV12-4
CASSRPSTSGLPREQYF
TGTGCCAGCAGTCGACCCTCGACTAGCGGGCTTCCCCGCGAGCAGTACTTC
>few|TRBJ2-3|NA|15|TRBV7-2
CASSLVGRRTDTQYF
TGTGCCAGCAGCTTAGTCGGGAGAAGGACAGATACGCAGTATTTT
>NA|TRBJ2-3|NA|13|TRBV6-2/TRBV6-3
CASSYSPGRLQYF
TGTGCCAGCAGTTACTCCCCGGGGCGGTTGCAGTATTTT
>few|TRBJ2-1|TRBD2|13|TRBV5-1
CASSRGGSNEQFF
TGCGCCAGCAGCCGGGGAGGGAGCAATGAGCAGTTCTTC
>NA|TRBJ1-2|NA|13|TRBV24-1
CATSDPTGDGYTF
TGTGCCACCAGTGACCCGACAGGAGACGGCTACACCTTC
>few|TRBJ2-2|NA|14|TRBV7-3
CASSPRISTGELFF
TGTGCCAGCAGCCCACGGATAAGTACCGGGGAGCTGTTTTTT
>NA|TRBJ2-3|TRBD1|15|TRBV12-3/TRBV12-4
CASRQGASFTDTQYF
TGTGCCAGCAGACAGGGGGCAAGTTTCACAGATACGCAGTATTTT
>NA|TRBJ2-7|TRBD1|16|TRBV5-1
CASSTSPGQGSHEQYF
TGCGCCAGCAGCACATCCCCGGGACAGGGGTCCCACGAGCAGTACTTC
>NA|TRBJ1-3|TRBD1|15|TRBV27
CASSLSARGMDTIYF
TGTGCCAGCAGTTTATCTGCCAGGGGGATGGACACCATATATTTT
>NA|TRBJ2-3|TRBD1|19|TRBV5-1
CASSLAVLGLGTGTDTQYF
TGCGCCAGCAGCTTGGCAGTTCTCGGTTTAGGGACAGGGACAGATACGCAGTATTTT